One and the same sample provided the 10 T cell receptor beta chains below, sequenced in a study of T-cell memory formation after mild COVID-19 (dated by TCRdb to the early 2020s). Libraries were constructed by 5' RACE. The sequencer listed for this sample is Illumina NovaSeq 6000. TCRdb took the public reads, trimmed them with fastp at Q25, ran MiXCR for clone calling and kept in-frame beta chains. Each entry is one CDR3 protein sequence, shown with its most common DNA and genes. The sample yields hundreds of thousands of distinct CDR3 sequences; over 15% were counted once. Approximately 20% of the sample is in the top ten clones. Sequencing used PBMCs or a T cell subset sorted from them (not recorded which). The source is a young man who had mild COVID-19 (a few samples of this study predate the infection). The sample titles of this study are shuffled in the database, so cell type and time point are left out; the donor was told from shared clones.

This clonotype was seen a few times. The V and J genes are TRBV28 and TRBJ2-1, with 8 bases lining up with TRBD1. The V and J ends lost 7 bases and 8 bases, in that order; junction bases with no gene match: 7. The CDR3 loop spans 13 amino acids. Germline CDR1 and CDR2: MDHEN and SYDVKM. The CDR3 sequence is CASMRSGGHEQFF. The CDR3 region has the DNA TGTGCCAGCATGAGGTCAGGGGGCCATGAGCAGTTCTTC.

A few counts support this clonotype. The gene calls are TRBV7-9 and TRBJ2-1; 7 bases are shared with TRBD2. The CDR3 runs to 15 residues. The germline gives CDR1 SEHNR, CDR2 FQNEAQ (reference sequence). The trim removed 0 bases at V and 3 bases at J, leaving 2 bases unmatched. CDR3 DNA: TGTGCCAGCAGCTTAGCTAGCGGGCACTACAATGAGCAGTTCTTC. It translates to CASSLASGHYNEQFF.

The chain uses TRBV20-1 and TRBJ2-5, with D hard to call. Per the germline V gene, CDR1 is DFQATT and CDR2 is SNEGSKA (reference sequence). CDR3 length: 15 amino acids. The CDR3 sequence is CTPRASSSVAETQYF. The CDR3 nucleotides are TGCACTCCTCGAGCATCGAGTTCCGTGGCGGAGACCCAGTACTTC.

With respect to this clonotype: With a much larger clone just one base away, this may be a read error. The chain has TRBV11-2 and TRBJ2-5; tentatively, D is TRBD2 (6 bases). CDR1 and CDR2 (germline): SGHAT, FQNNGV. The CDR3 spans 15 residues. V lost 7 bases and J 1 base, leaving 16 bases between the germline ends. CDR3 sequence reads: CASIPPAGGQETQYF. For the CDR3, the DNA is TGTGCCAGCATCCCCCCCGCCGGGGGCCAAGAGACCCAGTACTTC.

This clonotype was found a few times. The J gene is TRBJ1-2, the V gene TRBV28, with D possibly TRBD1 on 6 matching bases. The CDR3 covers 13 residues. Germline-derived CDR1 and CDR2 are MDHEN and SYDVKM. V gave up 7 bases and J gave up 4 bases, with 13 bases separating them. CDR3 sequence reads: CASTISTGYGYTF. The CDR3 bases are TGTGCCAGCACCATTTCGACAGGCTATGGCTACACCTTC.

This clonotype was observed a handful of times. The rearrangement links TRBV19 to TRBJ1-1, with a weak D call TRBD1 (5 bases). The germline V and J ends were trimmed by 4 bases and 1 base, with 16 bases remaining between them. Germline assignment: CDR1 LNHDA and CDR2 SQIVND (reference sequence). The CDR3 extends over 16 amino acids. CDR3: CASSSVRDGWNTEAFF. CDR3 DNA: TGTGCCAGTAGTAGCGTCCGGGACGGATGGAACACTGAAGCTTTCTTT. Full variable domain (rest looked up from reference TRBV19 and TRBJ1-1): DGGITQSPKYLFRKEGQNVTLSCEQNLNHDAMYWYRQDPGQGLRLIYYSQIVNDFQKGDIAEGYSVSREKKESFPLTVTSAQKNPTAFYLCASSSVRDGWNTEAFFGQGTRLTVV.

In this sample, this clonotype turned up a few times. For the CDR3, the DNA is TGCAGCGCCGAGATAGCAGGGACGCGTGGCTACACCTTC. Amino acid sequence: CSAEIAGTRGYTF. This chain uses TRBV29-1 with TRBJ1-2; D may be TRBD1 (5 bases). V lost 7 bases and J 7 bases, leaving 19 bases between the germline ends. Looked up from germline, CDR1 is SQVTM and CDR2 is ANQGSEA. This CDR3 is built from 13 residues.

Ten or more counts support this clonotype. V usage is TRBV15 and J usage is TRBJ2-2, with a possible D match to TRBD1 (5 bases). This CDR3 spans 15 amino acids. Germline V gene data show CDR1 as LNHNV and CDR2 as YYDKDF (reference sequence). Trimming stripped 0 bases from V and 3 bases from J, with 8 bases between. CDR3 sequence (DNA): TGTGCCACCAGCAGAGAGATACAGGACACCGGGGAGCTGTTTTTT. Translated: CATSREIQDTGELFF.

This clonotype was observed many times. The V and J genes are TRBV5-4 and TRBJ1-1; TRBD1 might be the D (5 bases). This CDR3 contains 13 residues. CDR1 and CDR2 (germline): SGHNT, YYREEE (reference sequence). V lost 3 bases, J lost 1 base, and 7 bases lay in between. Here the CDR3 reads CASSSTANTEAFF. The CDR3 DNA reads TGTGCCAGCAGCTCGACAGCGAACACTGAAGCTTTCTTT.

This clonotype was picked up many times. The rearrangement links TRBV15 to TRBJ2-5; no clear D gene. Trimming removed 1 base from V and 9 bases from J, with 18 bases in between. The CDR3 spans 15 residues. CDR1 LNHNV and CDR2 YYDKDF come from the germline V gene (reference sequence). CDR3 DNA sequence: TGTGCCACCAGCAGAGTCGAACTTCGCCAAGGGTCCCAGTACTTC. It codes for CATSRVELRQGSQYF.